Below, 26 T cell receptor beta chains from the same sample are listed, as sequenced in a study of control samples from healthy donors and cancer patients. Generated by immunoSEQ multiplex PCR, the TCRdb table keeps only in-frame clones and is missing some. In the table there are 150,000 to 200,000 clones, around nine tenths of which are singletons. What was sequenced was blood. The receptors originated from a man aged 30 to 45 in good health.

The chain is built from TRBV18 and TRBJ2-1; 14 bases are shared with TRBD2. The CDR3 runs 17 residues. The germline V gene encodes CDR1 KGHSH and CDR2 LQKENI. The ends lost 3 bases at V and 6 bases at J; junction bases unmatched: 7. CDR3 amino acids: CASSPGLAGAGGNEQFF. The DNA of the CDR3 is TGTGCCAGCTCACCGGGACTAGCGGGAGCCGGTGGCAATGAGCAGTTCTTC. The full variable domain, rest sourced from reference TRBV18 and TRBJ2-1, is NAGVMQNPRHLVRRRGQEARLRCSPMKGHSHVYWYRQLPEEGLKFMVYLQKENIIDESGMPKERFSAEFPKEGPSILRIQQVVRGDSAAYFCASSPGLAGAGGNEQFFGPGTRLTVL.

The J gene is TRBJ2-5, the V gene TRBV3-1 (or the pseudogene TRBV3-2); no clear D gene. CDR1 is LGHDT and CDR2 is YNNKEL in the germline V gene (reference sequence). V lost 4 bases to trimming and J lost 1 base, with 10 bases between them. The length of the CDR3 is 14 residues. Here the CDR3 DNA reads TGTGCCAGCAGCCTGTTAAGTGGCCAAGAGACCCAGTACTTC. It codes for CASSLLSGQETQYF.

The gene calls are TRBV30 and TRBJ1-4; D call uncertain. Germline V CDR1 and CDR2: GTSNPN, SVGIG (reference sequence). There are 14 residues in the CDR3. V lost 2 bases to trimming and J lost 0 bases, with 7 bases between them. The CDR3 reads CAWSNGATNEKLFF. CDR3 coding DNA: TGTGCCTGGAGTAACGGTGCAACTAATGAAAAACTGTTTTTT.

The genes are TRBV5-1 and TRBJ1-4, with TRBD1 matching over 7 bases. J gave up 8 bases and V 0 bases, and 10 bases lay outside the gene matches. CDR1 SGHRS and CDR2 YFSETQ come from the germline V gene. This CDR3 spans 16 amino acids. Here the CDR3 reads CASSLDQRQGGEKLFF. CDR3 nucleotide sequence: TGCGCCAGCAGCTTGGACCAACGACAGGGTGGAGAAAAACTGTTTTTT.

This chain links TRBV7-8 with TRBJ2-3, with D perhaps TRBD2 (6 bases). CDR3 length: 17 residues. Germline loops: CDR1 SGHVS, CDR2 FQNEAQ. Trimming shortened V by 1 base and J by 0 bases, and 14 bases separated the two germline ends. The CDR3: CASSLGVGGPSTDTQYF. The CDR3 region has the DNA TGTGCCAGCAGCTTAGGGGTCGGGGGACCTAGCACAGATACGCAGTATTTT.

V is TRBV9 and J is TRBJ1-2; a weak D match, TRBD1 (5 bases). The CDR3 contains 14 residues. Trimming cost V 0 bases and J 7 bases, with 13 bases left between them. Germline CDR1 SGDLS, CDR2 YYNGEE. The CDR3 protein is CASSVAGGRGGYTF. DNA of the CDR3: TGTGCCAGCAGCGTAGCGGGGGGACGGGGTGGCTACACCTTC.

This chain joins TRBV11-2 and TRBJ2-1, with TRBD2 identical over 11 bases. The V gene end was trimmed by 3 bases and the J gene end by 5 bases; junction bases not matched to a gene: 9. Germline values: CDR1 SGHAT, CDR2 FQNNGV. This CDR3 contains 17 residues. The CDR3 here is CASSLLPGLAANNEQFF. The DNA of the CDR3 is TGTGCCAGCAGCTTGCTCCCGGGACTAGCGGCCAACAATGAGCAGTTCTTC.

The chain couples TRBV4-1 to TRBJ1-4; the D is unclear. V was cut by 0 bases and J by 4 bases, with 9 bases left in between. The CDR3 length is 15 residues. Germline V CDR1 and CDR2: MGHRA, YSYEKL. This chain's CDR3 is CASSQDTWGNEKLFF. CDR3 nucleotide sequence: TGCGCCAGCAGCCAAGATACGTGGGGTAATGAAAAACTGTTTTTT.

The V and J genes are TRBV7-9 and TRBJ1-1; D possibly corresponds to TRBD1 (5 bases). CDR3 length: 18 residues. Germline lookup yields CDR1 SEHNR and CDR2 FQNEAQ (reference sequence). The V and J ends lost 2 bases and 1 base respectively, with 20 bases between them. The CDR3 protein is CASSLRGGREGWNTEAFF. The DNA for the CDR3 is TGTGCCAGCAGCTTAAGGGGCGGCAGGGAAGGTTGGAACACTGAAGCTTTCTTT.

Comments on this clone: The same CDR3 also results from other DNA sequences found in this sample. The rearrangement links TRBV12-5 to TRBJ2-2; 10 bases agree with TRBD1. The germline CDR1 and CDR2 sequences are LGHNT and FRNRAP. This CDR3 has 16 residues. The junction had 7 bases not matched to a gene; V was cut back by 5 bases and J by 4 bases. CDR3: CASGGGQGRGTGELFF. CDR3 sequence (DNA): TGTGCTAGTGGTGGGGGACAGGGGAGAGGCACCGGGGAGCTGTTTTTT. Using reference TRBV12-5 and TRBJ2-2 for the parts outside the CDR3, the full variable domain is DARVTQTPRHKVTEMGQEVTMRCQPILGHNTVFWYRQTMMQGLELLAYFRNRAPLDDSGMPKDRFSAEMPDATLATLKIQPSEPRDSAVYFCASGGGQGRGTGELFFGEGSRLTVL.

V usage is TRBV27 and J usage is TRBJ2-7; D call uncertain. Trimming removed 2 bases from V and 0 bases from J, with 8 bases in between. CDR3 length: 14 residues. Per germline, CDR1 MNHEY and CDR2 SMNVEV (reference sequence). The CDR3 coding sequence is TGTGCCAGCAGTTTAAGCCCAGTCTCCTACGAGCAGTACTTC. It encodes CASSLSPVSYEQYF.

This chain connects TRBV28 to TRBJ1-1; tentative D call: TRBD1 (6 bases). V lost 8 bases to trimming and J lost 3 bases, with 22 bases between them. The CDR3 runs 16 residues. Germline values: CDR1 MDHEN, CDR2 SYDVKM. CDR3 DNA: TGTGCCAGCCGTCGGACAGTCGGGGGACCTTACACTGAAGCTTTCTTT. It is translated as CASRRTVGGPYTEAFF.

The chain combines TRBV6-1 with TRBJ1-5; D remains unclear. The CDR3 totals 16 residues. Germline CDR1 reads MNHNS; CDR2 reads SASEGT. Trimming stripped 0 bases from V and 6 bases from J, with 15 bases between. The CDR3 coding sequence is TGTGCCAGCAGTGAAGCTGGCCCTAGGAGGGCTCAGCCCCAGCATTTT. This encodes CASSEAGPRRAQPQHF.

This rearrangement joins TRBV10-3 to TRBJ2-1; the match to TRBD2 covers 11 bases. The CDR3 is made up of 15 amino acids. Germline V gene sequence: CDR1 ENHRY, CDR2 SYGVKD. J was trimmed by 4 bases and V by 5 bases; bases with no gene match: 4. This CDR3 reads CAISLAGGGYNEQFF. The CDR3 region has the DNA TGTGCCATCAGTCTAGCGGGGGGCGGGTACAATGAGCAGTTCTTC.

The chain recombines TRBV5-1 with TRBJ2-1, with D unresolved. Germline-derived CDR1 and CDR2 are SGHRS and YFSETQ. Trimming removed 1 base at V and 0 bases at J, with 8 bases between. The CDR3 has 15 amino acids. CDR3 DNA: TGCGCCAGCAGCTTGACCTGGGACTCCTACAATGAGCAGTTCTTC. Its translation is CASSLTWDSYNEQFF.

The V and J genes are TRBV7-2 and TRBJ1-1, with unresolved D. Trimming removed 1 base from V and 5 bases from J, with 17 bases in between. The CDR3 covers 16 residues. Germline CDR1 reads SGHTA; CDR2 reads FQGNSA. CDR3 DNA: TGTGCCAGCAGCTTAGGGGCGCGGGGAGATGGAACTGAAGCTTTCTTT. Residues: CASSLGARGDGTEAFF. The entire variable domain, with the rest obtained from reference TRBV7-2 and TRBJ1-1, is as follows: GAGVSQSPSNKVTEKGKDVELRCDPISGHTALYWYRQSLGQGLEFLIYFQGNSAPDKSGLPSDRFSAERTGGSVSTLTIQRTQQEDSAVYLCASSLGARGDGTEAFFGQGTRLTVV.

The chain carries TRBV9 and TRBJ1-2; D call uncertain. Trimming removed 3 bases from V and 3 bases from J, with 12 bases in between. Per the germline V gene, CDR1 is SGDLS and CDR2 is YYNGEE. This CDR3 has 14 residues. In DNA, the CDR3 is TGTGCCAGCAGCGACTTGGAAGGTCACTATGGCTACACCTTC. It translates to CASSDLEGHYGYTF.

The rearrangement links TRBV4-3 to TRBJ2-3, with a tentative D call TRBD1 (5 bases). The CDR3 is made up of 15 amino acids. Germline loops: CDR1 LGHNA, CDR2 YSLEER. Trimming shortened V by 0 bases and J by 3 bases, and 10 bases separated the two germline ends. CDR3 sequence reads: CASSQDLQGTDTQYF. CDR3 coding DNA: TGCGCCAGCAGCCAAGATCTCCAGGGAACAGATACGCAGTATTTT.

The chain carries TRBV5-6 and TRBJ1-2; D is uncertain. CDR1 is SGHDT, CDR2 YYEEEE, per germline. The CDR3 is 16 amino acids. V was clipped by 1 base and J by 1 base, with 14 bases between them. The CDR3: CASSLLGTSHNYGYTF. CDR3 sequence (DNA): TGTGCCAGCAGCTTGCTAGGAACCTCACATAACTATGGCTACACCTTC.

The V and J genes are TRBV27 and TRBJ2-3, with TRBD2 matching over 8 bases. This CDR3 contains 17 residues. The germline V gene has CDR1 MNHEY and CDR2 SMNVEV (reference sequence). J lost 3 bases, V lost 6 bases, and 14 bases had no gene match. CDR3 nucleotide sequence: TGTGCCAGCAGGCTTAGCGGGACCCGGGGTAATACAGATACGCAGTATTTT. It translates to CASRLSGTRGNTDTQYF.

The chain has TRBV6-1 and TRBJ2-5; 8 bases agree with TRBD2. Germline CDR1 reads MNHNS; CDR2 reads SASEGT. Losses at the gene ends were 4 bases for V and 5 bases for J; bases not matched to a gene: 12. The CDR3 spans 16 residues. The CDR3, as DNA: TGTGCCAGCAGTGGGGGGCGGGGCGGGAGGAGCGAGACCCAGTACTTC. It is translated as CASSGGRGGRSETQYF.

The chain combines TRBV6-1 with TRBJ2-5, with D hard to call. Trimming took 0 bases from V and 2 from J, leaving 1 base between them. The CDR3 is 12 amino acids. Germline CDR1 is MNHNS and CDR2 is SASEGT. The CDR3 nucleotides read TGTGCCAGCAGTGAAGCACAAGAGACCCAGTACTTC. Translation: CASSEAQETQYF.

V gene TRBV28 combines with J gene TRBJ1-1; TRBD1 agrees at 7 bases. V trimming: 5 bases; J trimming: 2 bases; junction bases outside the gene matches: 8. This CDR3 region has 15 residues. Germline V gene lookup returns CDR1 MDHEN and CDR2 SYDVKM. CDR3: CASSIKGARNTEAFF. The CDR3 DNA is TGTGCCAGCAGTATCAAGGGGGCGAGAAACACTGAAGCTTTCTTT.

The CDR3 nucleotides are TGTGCCAGCAGTAAAGAGAACACTGAAGCTTTCTTT. It codes for CASSKENTEAFF. The genes are TRBV2 and TRBJ1-1; D unresolved. CDR3 size: 12 residues. CDR1 SNHLY and CDR2 FYNNEI come from the germline V gene. V lost 5 bases to trimming and J lost 1 base, with 5 bases between them.

In its sample, this clone was seen once. The chain links TRBV5-5 to TRBJ1-4, with D perhaps TRBD1 (5 bases). Germline CDR1 and CDR2: SGHKS and YYEKEE (reference sequence). The CDR3 runs 14 residues. V lost 4 bases to trimming and J lost 4 bases, with 11 bases between them. The CDR3 reads CASSPDSYNEKLFF. In DNA form, the CDR3 reads TGTGCCAGCAGCCCCGACAGCTATAATGAAAAACTGTTTTTT.

This clone was seen once. The chain combines TRBV30 with TRBJ2-3; D unclear. Germline loops: CDR1 GTSNPN, CDR2 SVGIG (reference sequence). CDR3 length equals 12 residues. V was clipped by 2 bases and J by 5 bases, with 8 bases between them. CDR3 sequence (DNA): TGTGCCTGGAGTCAAAATGGAGATACGCAGTATTTT. It translates to CAWSQNGDTQYF.